This record covers a single TCR beta chain. Its target antigen remains unknown. The sample holds no much larger clone one base away, and base qualities are not on file. CDR1 and CDR2, per the germline V gene, are SGHTA and FQGTGA. V sheds 0 bases and J sheds 4 bases, leaving 18 bases between their ends. CDR3 length: 17 amino acids, cysteine to phenylalanine. CDR3 DNA only is kept here, 51 bases in frame from base 1. The record originates from a study of shared clonotypes between healthy human individuals (dated by TCRdb to 2018 to 2021). At the level of the whole study: The cohort comprised a couple of women and a few men aged 18 to 49 years. To estimate repertoire size and how much clonotype sharing occurs between individuals, the study deeply sequenced the blood TCR repertoires of several healthy adults. For each donor, three plates each were used for CD4 naive and CD4 memory, two plates were used for CD8 naive, and one plate was used for CD8 memory. To increase sequencing depth and limit assay-specific biases, TCR repertoire library preparation and sequencing were carried out by different laboratories using diverse techniques. Per donor, leukapheresis produced somewhere between about 0.8 and 9 billion PBMCs. The research as a whole found: Pairwise subsampling led to the expectation that sequencing depth would affect the degree of clonotype sharing among donors. Larger estimated clonotype richness was generally found for naive subsets than for memory subsets. Only blood was sampled, and tissue TCR repertoires likely differ from those in blood. Incomplete sequencing was indicated by rarefaction of sorted-subset datasets, despite the large sequencing depth. When a few donors were compared, the shared fraction of clonotypes was approximately 5% for naive CD4, 3.5% to 4% for naive CD8, about 2.5% for memory CD4, and 0.3% to 0.5% for memory CD8. Compared with non-shared clonotypes, the clonotypes found in all four sorted-subset donors had higher generation probabilities. The small number of donors limited the genetic and exposure-history diversity represented.

The donors were healthy, HIV-negative adults with no recently reported acute infections or vaccinations. Every donor was a Caucasian adult residing in Nashville, Tennessee, USA. CD4+ T cells were enriched through magnetic negative selection, after which naive cells were positively selected on CD45RA and the remaining negative fraction served as the memory subset. Blood was obtained by leukapheresis, after which PBMCs were separated by Ficoll-Histopaque density gradient centrifugation and cryopreserved in liquid nitrogen vapor phase. Analytical flow cytometry was used to check the purity and quantity of each magnetically sorted T cell population. From each sorted fraction, genomic DNA was isolated and quantified by UV absorbance on a Nanodrop 2000c. TCR CDR3 regions were amplified from genomic DNA by multiplex PCR using the deep immunoSEQ assay. Extracted genomic DNA from each cell subset was distributed evenly across all wells of several immunoSEQ 96-well plates, and each plate was treated as a replicate. Each replicate PCR for sorted subsets received 150 to 250 ng genomic DNA, equal to some 32,000 T cell genomes. Purified libraries were measured with a Qubit 3.0 fluorometer, size-checked on a Bioanalyzer 2100, and measured again with the KAPA Library Quantification kit. A separate single-read 150-cycle Illumina NextSeq 550 flow cell was used to sequence each immunoSEQ 96-well plate. In the original analysis: Because the immunoSEQ output held only junctional sequences and lacked quality scores, the filtering could not match the filtering applied to full-length reads. To assign V/J genes and CDR3, sequences were annotated against IMGT germline references using PyIR, a Python wrapper for IgBLAST v1.9. Reads with weak V/J assignments (E-value above 1e-6), missing CDR3, stop codons, out-of-frame junctions, or ambiguous translated residues were removed. V3J clonotypes were defined as sequences sharing an identical inferred V gene, J gene, and CDR3 amino acid sequence. To compute the percentage overlap between repertoires, the number of shared unique clonotypes was divided by the size of the smaller repertoire. Three approaches were used to assess repertoire richness: RTK rarefaction, the Chao1 estimator, and Recon v2.1 estimates of unobserved clonotypes. Generation probabilities for all TCRbeta clonotypes obtained by the gDNA method from four donors were computed using OLGA. TCRdb carries this immuneACCESS record with in-frame sequences only. Its versions omit some clonotypes, under half of them owing to an unresolved V gene in the studies checked, with the rest unexplained. That table gives V, J and clone size, and the DNA gave D and trimming. This sample gives 2 million to 3 million clones in total; more than 90% of them show up just once. Clones ranked in the top ten supply more than 0.12% of the sample.

The rearrangement joined TRBV7-3 to TRBJ1-2, with TRBD1 tentatively as D gene (6 bases match). Sequencing was done on a sample of naive CD4+ T cells sorted from blood. This specimen's cell subset or site label, per the study, means: CD45RA+ positively selected. The receptor was isolated from a man in his late teens or twenties in good health. The nucleotides are TGTGCCAGCAGCTTAACAGGGGGAGGGGCCCTAGGCTATGGCTACACCTTC. Its translation reads: CASSLTGGGALGYGYTF.